The present T cell receptor (beta chain) was sequenced within a study of T cells in Graves' hyperthyroidism and ophthalmopathy (dated by TCRdb to about 2019). Describing the broader study: Peripheral blood samples were taken at initial diagnosis, before any treatment was given. For training and testing, the approximately 92 patients in the discovery cohort were randomly divided in a 7:3 ratio. TCR Vbeta CDR3 sequencing of 135 peripheral blood samples (about 45 ophthalmopathy, about 80 hyperthyroidism and some 17 progressor patients) is reported in the paper. Following sampling, methimazole starting at 30 mg daily was given to hyperthyroidism patients, and high-dose intravenous methylprednisolone was given to ophthalmopathy patients. A discovery cohort of about a hundred patients, about 40 with Graves' ophthalmopathy and about 58 with stable Graves' hyperthyroidism, was used to find distinguishing TCR V-J signatures. Thyroid tissue and blood T-cell repertoires from about six Graves' hyperthyroidism patients were also compared in the study. Prospective prediction of ophthalmopathy was tested in an independent validation cohort of some 20 hyperthyroidism patients and 15 to 17 patients who later progressed to ophthalmopathy. Broad study findings and their caveats: Sample size was not statistically predetermined, and blinding of investigators to group allocation was not performed. Blood samples also contained most of the expanded thyroid clonotypes (frequency above 0.001), which suggests that blood repertoires may reflect thyroid immune responses. In validation, progression to ophthalmopathy was predicted by the model with 70% to 71% sensitivity and around 76% specificity, a median of approximately 7.1 months before onset. A model built on a 13 V-J signature distinguished ophthalmopathy from stable hyperthyroidism, reaching 87.88% sensitivity and around 81% specificity in cross-validation and 80%/75% in testing.

With regard to this clonotype: The antigen it recognizes is unknown. The record has no base qualities; no much larger clone is one base away.

A patient counted as having stable Graves' hyperthyroidism if no progression to ophthalmopathy occurred over 18 months of follow-up. Hyperthyroidism patients were newly diagnosed, had a disease duration of under 2 months, and were aged 18 to 65 years. Exclusion was applied to patients with uncontrolled infections, other autoimmune diseases, pregnancy or lactation. Diagnoses were established on the basis of clinical symptoms, serum thyroxine and TRAb, thyroid ultrasound, and orbital computed tomography. PBMCs were separated from 10 ml of fresh peripheral blood using Ficoll-Paque density gradient centrifugation. Total RNA was extracted with Trizol reagent, and quality was checked on an Agilent 2100 Bioanalyzer. Amplification of TCR beta CDR3 regions was carried out from RNA transcripts. For the first round of RT-PCR on the TCR CDR3, the HTBI primer set was used together with the Qiagen OneStep RT-PCR kit. A second multiplex PCR round built the libraries, followed by size selection and purification. Libraries were sequenced paired-end with 100 bp reads on an Illumina HiSeq2000. Under the source paper's analysis protocol: Raw data were processed with SOAPnuke, discarding reads with adapters, uncalled bases, mean Phred below 15, or no exact constant-primer or identifier match. High-quality paired reads were merged using COPE v1.2.5, and each unique nucleotide sequence was defined as a clonotype. MiTCR v1.1 was used to align clonotypes to the IMGT TRBV, TRBD and TRBJ reference segments. Analysis was restricted to V-J combinations with a frequency above 0.0001, which covered roughly 99% of repertoires. A TCS score was defined as the ratio of F50 (clonal expansion) to E x V (chaos), with BLOSUM62-based TCRdist applied between CDR3 peptides within each V-J. Welch's t-statistics and random forest reduced approximately 520 V-J features to about 12, which were used in a naive Bayes classifier (R e1071). Thyroid-blood repertoire similarity was quantified with the Morisita-Horn index. The public reads were reprocessed in TCRdb via fastp at Q25 and MiXCR, keeping in-frame beta chains. Rows are unified per CDR3 protein, each entry keeping the most common DNA and genes. The V and J calls, along with clone size, are taken from TCRdb and not from the paper's own processing. This sample is represented by 700,000 to 950,000 distinct CDR3 sequences; about a third of them were singletons. Together, the top ten hold around 32% of the sample.

The clonotype comes from a woman in her thirties or forties with Graves' hyperthyroidism. Sample: blood.

This receptor has the CDR3 CSASGDKHYGYTF. Here is the DNA: TGCAGCGCCTCCGGGGACAAACACTATGGCTACACCTTC. In this chain, TRBV29-1 is recombined with TRBJ1-2; TRBD1 could be the D gene, as 6 bases match. From its cysteine to its phenylalanine, the CDR3 spans 13 amino acids. The DNA shown is the 39-base CDR3, in frame from base 1. The germline V gene gives CDR1 as SQVTM and CDR2 as ANQGSEA. The germline ends are 15 bases apart after V is trimmed by 7 bases and J by 3 bases. Joined to the reference TRBV29-1 and TRBJ1-2 proteins, this CDR3 gives the full variable domain: SAVISQKPSRDICQRGTSLTIQCQVDSQVTMMFWYRQQPGQSLTLIATANQGSEATYESGFVIDKFPISRPNLTFSTLTVSNMSPEDSSIYLCSASGDKHYGYTFGSGTRLTVV.